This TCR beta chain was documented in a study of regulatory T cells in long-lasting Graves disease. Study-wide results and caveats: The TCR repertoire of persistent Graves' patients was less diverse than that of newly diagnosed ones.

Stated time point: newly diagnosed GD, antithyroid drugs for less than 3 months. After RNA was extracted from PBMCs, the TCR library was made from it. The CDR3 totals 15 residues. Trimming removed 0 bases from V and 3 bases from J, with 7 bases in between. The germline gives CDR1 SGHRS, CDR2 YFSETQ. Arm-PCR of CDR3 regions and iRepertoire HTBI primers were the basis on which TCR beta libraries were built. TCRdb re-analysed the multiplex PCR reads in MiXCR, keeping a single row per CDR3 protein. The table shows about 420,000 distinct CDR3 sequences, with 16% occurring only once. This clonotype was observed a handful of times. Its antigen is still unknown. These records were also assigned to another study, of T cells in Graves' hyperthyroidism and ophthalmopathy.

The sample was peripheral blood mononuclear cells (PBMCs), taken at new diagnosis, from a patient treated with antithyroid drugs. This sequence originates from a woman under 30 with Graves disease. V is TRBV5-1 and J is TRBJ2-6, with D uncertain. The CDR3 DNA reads TGCGCCAGCAGCTTGGGGTCGGGTGGGGCCAACGTCCTGACTTTC. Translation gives CASSLGSGGANVLTF.